Described below is a single TCR beta chain sequence and its context. What this receptor recognizes is not known. No much larger clone is present one base from it, and per-base qualities are unavailable. The CDR3 measures 14 amino acids from cysteine to phenylalanine. Kept here is only the CDR3 DNA, which spans 42 bases and is read in frame from base 1. After removal of 7 bases from V and 3 bases from J, the junction retains 5 bases not matched to a gene. Per the germline V gene, MGHDK is the CDR1 and SYGVNS is the CDR2. These data belong to a study of blood T cell repertoires in COVID-19 (dated by TCRdb to 2020 to 2022). Study-level background: Collaborator samples came from the United States, Italy and Spain and covered acute and convalescent phases of COVID-19. The material from the prospective study consisted of cDNA or gDNA derived from T cells, B-cell-depleted T cells, or PBMCs. Subjects who had been exposed to COVID-19, were actively infected with it, or had recovered from it provided the deeply sampled blood TCRbeta repertoires that made up the dataset. A freely available public database, intended as a resource for researchers studying the immune response to SARS-CoV-2, is where the repertoires were released. The samples were drawn from the first 160 participants of the ongoing ImmuneRACE study and from 1,254 subjects provided by 6 global collaborators. A de-identified subject ID, COVID-19 status, age in years and sex were almost always included in the sample metadata. Where available, HLA class I and class II types were obtained from metadata supplied by the sample provider rather than from assay-based typing.

Collaborating institutions collected whole blood in K2EDTA tubes following their own protocols. For TCRbeta analysis, collaborator samples were shipped as frozen whole blood, as isolated PBMCs, or as DNA extracted from either sample type. TCRbeta CDR3 regions were amplified from genomic DNA using the immunoSEQ Assay, a bias-controlled multiplex PCR. The authors' pipeline ran thus. The number of nucleated cells in each sample was estimated from the amplification of reference gene primers within the assay. To quantify the absolute abundance of each unique TCRbeta CDR3 rearrangement, sequence reads were collapsed and filtered. Productive Simpson clonality was computed per sample as the square root of Simpson's diversity index over productive rearrangements. Imported from immuneACCESS, the table was reduced by TCRdb to in-frame sequences with V and J called. These copies leave out some clones; in studies compared against another copy, an unresolved V gene accounts for under half, and the cause of the remainder is not known. The V and J calls and the clone size are those of that table, but D and trimming were determined from the DNA. This sample holds 100,000 to 150,000 clones; approximately 85% were observed only once. The ten largest make up about 6.2% of the sample.

Broad study findings and their caveats: The quantity of clinical and demographic metadata differed by source and by participant and was supplied without curation.

This TCR came from a man at least 80 years old with active or convalescent COVID-19. The V and J genes are TRBV25-1 and TRBJ1-2; 10 central bases correspond to TRBD1. Sequencing was done on a sample of peripheral blood. The CDR3 here reads CASTRTGGYYGYTF. The bases are TGTGCCAGCACCCGGACAGGGGGTTACTATGGCTACACCTTC.